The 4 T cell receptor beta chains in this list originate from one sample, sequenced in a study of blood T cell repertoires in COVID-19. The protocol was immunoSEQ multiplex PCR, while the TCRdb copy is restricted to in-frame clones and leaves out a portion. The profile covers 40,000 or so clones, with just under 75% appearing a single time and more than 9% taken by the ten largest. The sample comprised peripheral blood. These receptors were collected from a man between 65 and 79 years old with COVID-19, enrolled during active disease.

Written as DNA, the CDR3 is TGTGCCAGTAGTATAGCCCAGGGACAGGGCAGCGAGCAGTACTTC. Amino acids: CASSIAQGQGSEQYF. The V gene is TRBV19, the J gene TRBJ2-7, with 9 nucleotides matching TRBD1. This CDR3 region has 15 residues. With V trimmed by 1 base and J by 6 bases, 7 bases remained unmatched. The germline gives CDR1 LNHDA, CDR2 SQIVND (reference sequence).

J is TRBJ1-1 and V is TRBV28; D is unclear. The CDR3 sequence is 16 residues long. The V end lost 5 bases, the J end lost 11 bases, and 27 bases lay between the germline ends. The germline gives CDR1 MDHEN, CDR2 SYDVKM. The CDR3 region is CASSPRPPGKAGEAFF. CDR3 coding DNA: TGTGCCAGCAGTCCGCGACCCCCTGGGAAGGCCGGGGAGGCTTTCTTT.

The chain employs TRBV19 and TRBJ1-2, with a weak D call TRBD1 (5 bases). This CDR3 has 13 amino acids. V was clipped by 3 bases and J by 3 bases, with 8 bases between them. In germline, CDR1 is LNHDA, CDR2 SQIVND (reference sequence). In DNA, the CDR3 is TGTGCCAGTAGTATTCGGGGGGACTATGGCTACACCTTC. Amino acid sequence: CASSIRGDYGYTF. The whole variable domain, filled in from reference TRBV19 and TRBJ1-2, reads DGGITQSPKYLFRKEGQNVTLSCEQNLNHDAMYWYRQDPGQGLRLIYYSQIVNDFQKGDIAEGYSVSREKKESFPLTVTSAQKNPTAFYLCASSIRGDYGYTFGSGTRLTVV.

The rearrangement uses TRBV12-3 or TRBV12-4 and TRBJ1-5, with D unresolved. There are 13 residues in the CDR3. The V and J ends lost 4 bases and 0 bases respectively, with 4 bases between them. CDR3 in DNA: TGTGCCAGCAGTTCGAGTAGCAATCAGCCCCAGCATTTT. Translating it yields CASSSSSNQPQHF.